This T cell receptor beta chain was captured in a study of shared clonotypes between healthy human individuals. The V gene lost 4 bases and the J gene lost 1 base, with 10 bases spanning the gap. In germline, CDR1 is ENHRY, CDR2 SYGVKD. The CDR3 is made up of 14 amino acids. This clone has just a few counts. Using immunoSEQ multiplex PCR, the repertoire was profiled, and TCRdb retains in-frame clones only, with some absent. The sample holds about 1 million clones; roughly 80% are singletons and the top ten take 1.2% to 1.5%. The chain joins TRBV10-3 to TRBJ1-1; no clear D gene. This receptor was obtained from a man aged 18 to 30 in good health. Source material: memory CD4+ T cells sorted from blood. Documented subset: CD45RA-negative fraction. The DNA of the CDR3 is TGTGCCATCAGTGGGGAGAACAGGAACACTGAAGCTTTCTTT. The encoded protein is CAISGENRNTEAFF.